The 3 T cell receptor beta chains below all came from one sample that was sequenced in a study of blood T cell repertoires in COVID-19. The method was immunoSEQ multiplex PCR; TCRdb's version includes in-frame clones alone and lacks a portion of them. There are more than 300,000 clones in the sample; around 89% occur only once, and 5% to 7.5% lies in the top ten. The material sequenced was peripheral blood. All receptors derive from a man between 18 and 35 years old who had recovered from COVID-19.

This chain joins TRBV19 and TRBJ2-7; D gene uncertain. CDR1 LNHDA and CDR2 SQIVND come from the germline V gene (reference sequence). The CDR3 is 13 amino acids. Between the trimmed V and J ends, which lost 2 bases and 7 bases, there was a span of 12 bases. This CDR3 is CASSISLSGEQYF. The CDR3, as DNA: TGTGCCAGTAGTATATCTCTTTCGGGTGAGCAGTACTTC.

J is TRBJ1-2 and V is TRBV18; 8 bases match TRBD1. The CDR3 is made up of 16 amino acids. Trimming cost V 0 bases and J 5 bases; bases outside gene matches: 8. CDR1 and CDR2 (germline): KGHSH, LQKENI. This CDR3 reads CASSPPGQGYWYGYTF. The CDR3 nucleotides read TGTGCCAGCTCACCACCCGGACAGGGTTACTGGTATGGCTACACCTTC.

J is TRBJ1-6 and V is TRBV14; 11 bases map to TRBD1. Looked up from germline, CDR1 is SGHDN and CDR2 is FVKESK. The CDR3 is 16 amino acids. V gave up 4 bases and J gave up 8 bases; unmatched junction bases: 7. In DNA, the CDR3 is TGTGCCAGCAGCCCCCTAGGACAGGGGGCGCATTCACCCCTCCACTTT. Amino acid sequence: CASSPLGQGAHSPLHF. The full variable domain, rest sourced from reference TRBV14 and TRBJ1-6, is EAGVTQFPSHSVIEKGQTVTLRCDPISGHDNLYWYRRVMGKEIKFLLHFVKESKQDESGMPNNRFLAERTGGTYSTLKVQPAELEDSGVYFCASSPLGQGAHSPLHFGNGTRLTVT.